This T cell receptor beta chain was captured in a study of shared clonotypes between healthy human individuals. J was trimmed by 6 bases and V by 5 bases; bases with no gene match: 8. The germline gives CDR1 SGHVS, CDR2 FNYEAQ. The CDR3 totals 16 residues. Using immunoSEQ multiplex PCR, the repertoire was profiled, and TCRdb retains in-frame clones only, with some absent. The profile shows 2 million to 2.5 million clones, around 95% of them singletons. The sample consisted of naive CD4+ T cells sorted from blood. The subset: CD45RA+ positively selected. The receptor was derived from a man aged 18 to 29 in good health. The chain is built from TRBV7-6 and TRBJ2-2; 11 bases match TRBD1. The DNA for the CDR3 is TGTGCCAGCAGCCCCGCCGGGACAGGGGGATCCGGGGAGCTGTTTTTT. Translation: CASSPAGTGGSGELFF. Combining the CDR3 with reference TRBV7-6 and TRBJ2-2 gives the whole variable domain GAGVSQSPRYKVTKRGQDVALRCDPISGHVSLYWYRQALGQGPEFLTYFNYEAQQDKSGLPNDRFSAERPEGSISTLTIQRTEQRDSAMYRCASSPAGTGGSGELFFGEGSRLTVL.